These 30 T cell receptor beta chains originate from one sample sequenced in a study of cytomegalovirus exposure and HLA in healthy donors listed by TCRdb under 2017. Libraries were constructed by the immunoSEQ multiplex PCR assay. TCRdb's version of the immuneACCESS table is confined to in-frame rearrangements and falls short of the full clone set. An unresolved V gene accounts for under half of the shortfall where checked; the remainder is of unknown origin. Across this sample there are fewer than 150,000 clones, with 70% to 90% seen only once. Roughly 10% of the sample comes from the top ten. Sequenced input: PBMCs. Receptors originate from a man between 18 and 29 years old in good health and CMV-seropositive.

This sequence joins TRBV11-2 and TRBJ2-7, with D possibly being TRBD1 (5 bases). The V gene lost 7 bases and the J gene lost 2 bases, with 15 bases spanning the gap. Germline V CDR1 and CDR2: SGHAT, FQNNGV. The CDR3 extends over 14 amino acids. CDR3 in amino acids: CASKSQPQAYEQYF. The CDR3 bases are TGTGCCAGCAAATCACAGCCACAGGCCTACGAGCAGTACTTC. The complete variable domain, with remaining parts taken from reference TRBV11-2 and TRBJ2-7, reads EAGVAQSPRYKIIEKRQSVAFWCNPISGHATLYWYQQILGQGPKLLIQFQNNGVVDDSQLPKDRFSAERLKGVDSTLKIQPAKLEDSAVYLCASKSQPQAYEQYFGPGTRLTVT.

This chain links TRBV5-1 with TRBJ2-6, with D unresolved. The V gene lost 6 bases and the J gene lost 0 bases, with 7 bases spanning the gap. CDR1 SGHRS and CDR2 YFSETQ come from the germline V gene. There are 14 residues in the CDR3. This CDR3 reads CASTLTSGANVLTF. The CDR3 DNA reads TGCGCCAGCACACTAACCTCTGGGGCCAACGTCCTGACTTTC.

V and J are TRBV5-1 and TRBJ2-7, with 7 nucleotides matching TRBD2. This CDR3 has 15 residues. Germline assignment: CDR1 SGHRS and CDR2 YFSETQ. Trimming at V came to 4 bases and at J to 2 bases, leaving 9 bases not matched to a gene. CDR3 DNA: TGCGCCAGCAGCGCCAACACGGGAGGCACCTACGAGCAGTACTTC. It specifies CASSANTGGTYEQYF.

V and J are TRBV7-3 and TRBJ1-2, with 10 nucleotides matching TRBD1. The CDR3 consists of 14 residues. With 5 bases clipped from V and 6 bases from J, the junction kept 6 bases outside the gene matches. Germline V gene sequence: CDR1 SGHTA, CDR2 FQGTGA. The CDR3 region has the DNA TGTGCCAGCAGCGCGACAGGGGGCGCGGATGGCTACACCTTC. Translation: CASSATGGADGYTF.

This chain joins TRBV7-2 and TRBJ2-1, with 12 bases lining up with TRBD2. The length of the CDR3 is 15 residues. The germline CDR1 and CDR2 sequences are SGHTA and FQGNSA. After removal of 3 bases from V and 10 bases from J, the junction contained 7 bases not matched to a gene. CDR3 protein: CASSFLPSGRGEQFF. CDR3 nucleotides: TGTGCCAGCAGCTTTCTTCCTAGCGGGAGGGGCGAGCAGTTCTTC.

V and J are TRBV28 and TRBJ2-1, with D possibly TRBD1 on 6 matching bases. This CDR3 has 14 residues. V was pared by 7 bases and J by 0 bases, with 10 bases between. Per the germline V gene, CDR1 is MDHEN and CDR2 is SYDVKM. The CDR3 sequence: CASMGASSYNEQFF. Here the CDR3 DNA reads TGTGCCAGCATGGGGGCCAGCTCCTACAATGAGCAGTTCTTC.

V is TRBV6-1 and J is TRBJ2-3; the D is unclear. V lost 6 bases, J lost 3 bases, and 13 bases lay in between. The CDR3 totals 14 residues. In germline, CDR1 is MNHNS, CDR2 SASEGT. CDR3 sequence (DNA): TGTGCCAGCAGGTTCTCCCCCCGTACAGATACGCAGTATTTT. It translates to CASRFSPRTDTQYF.

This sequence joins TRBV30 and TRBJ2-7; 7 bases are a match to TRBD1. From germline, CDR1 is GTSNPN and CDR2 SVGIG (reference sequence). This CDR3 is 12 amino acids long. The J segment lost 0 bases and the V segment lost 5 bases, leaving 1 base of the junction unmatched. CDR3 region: CAWGQVSYEQYF. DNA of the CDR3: TGTGCCTGGGGACAGGTCTCCTACGAGCAGTACTTC.

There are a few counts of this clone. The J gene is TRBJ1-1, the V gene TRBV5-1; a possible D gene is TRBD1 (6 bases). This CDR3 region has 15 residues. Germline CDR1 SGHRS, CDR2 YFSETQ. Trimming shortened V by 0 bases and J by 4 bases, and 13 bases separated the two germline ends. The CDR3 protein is CASSLVAGAGTEAFF. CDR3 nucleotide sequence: TGCGCCAGCAGCTTGGTGGCGGGGGCCGGCACTGAAGCTTTCTTT.

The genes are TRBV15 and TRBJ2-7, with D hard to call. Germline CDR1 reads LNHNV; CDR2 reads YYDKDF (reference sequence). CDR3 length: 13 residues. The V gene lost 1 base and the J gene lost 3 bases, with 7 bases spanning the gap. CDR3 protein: CATSRVGIYEQYF. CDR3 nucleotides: TGTGCCACCAGCAGAGTGGGCATCTACGAGCAGTACTTC.

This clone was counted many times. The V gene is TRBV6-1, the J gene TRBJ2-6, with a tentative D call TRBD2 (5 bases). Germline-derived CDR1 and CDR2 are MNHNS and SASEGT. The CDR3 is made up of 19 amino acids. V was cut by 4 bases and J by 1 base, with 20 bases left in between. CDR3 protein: CASSVDLAPVVSGANVLTF. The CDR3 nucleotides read TGTGCCAGCAGTGTAGACCTAGCTCCGGTGGTATCTGGGGCCAACGTCCTGACTTTC.

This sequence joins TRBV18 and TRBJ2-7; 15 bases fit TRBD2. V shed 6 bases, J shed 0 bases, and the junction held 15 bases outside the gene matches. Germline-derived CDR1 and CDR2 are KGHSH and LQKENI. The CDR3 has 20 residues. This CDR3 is CASSPPRGLAGGKSSYEQYF. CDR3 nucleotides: TGTGCCAGCTCGCCCCCTAGGGGACTAGCGGGAGGCAAAAGCTCCTACGAGCAGTACTTC.

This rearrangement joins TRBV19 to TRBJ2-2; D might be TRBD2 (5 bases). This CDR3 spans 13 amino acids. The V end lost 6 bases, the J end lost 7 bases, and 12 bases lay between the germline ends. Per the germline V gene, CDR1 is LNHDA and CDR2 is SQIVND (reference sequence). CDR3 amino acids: CASRGGSGGELFF. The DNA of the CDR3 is TGTGCCAGTAGAGGTGGGAGTGGCGGGGAGCTGTTTTTT.

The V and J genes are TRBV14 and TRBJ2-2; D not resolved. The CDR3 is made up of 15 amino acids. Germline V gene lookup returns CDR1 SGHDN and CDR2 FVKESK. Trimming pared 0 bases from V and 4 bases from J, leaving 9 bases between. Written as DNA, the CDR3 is TGTGCCAGCAGCCAAGAGTGGGCTGTCACCGGGGAGCTGTTTTTT. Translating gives CASSQEWAVTGELFF.

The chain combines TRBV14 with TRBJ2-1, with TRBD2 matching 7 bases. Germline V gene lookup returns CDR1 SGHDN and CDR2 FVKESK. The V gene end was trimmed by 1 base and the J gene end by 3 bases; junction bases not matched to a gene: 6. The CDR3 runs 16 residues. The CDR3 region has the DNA TGTGCCAGCAGCCAAGGACCTAGCGGAGGCTACAATGAGCAGTTCTTC. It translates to CASSQGPSGGYNEQFF.

The CDR3: CASSLKQGPSSGNTIYF. In DNA, the CDR3 is TGTGCCAGCAGCCTCAAACAGGGCCCTAGCTCTGGAAACACCATATATTTT. The V gene is TRBV25-1, the J gene TRBJ1-3, with a tentative D call TRBD1 (6 bases). The germline CDR1 and CDR2 sequences are MGHDK and SYGVNS. Deletions cut 6 bases from V and 0 bases from J, with 18 bases between. The CDR3 loop spans 17 amino acids. Complete variable domain (other parts from reference TRBV25-1 and TRBJ1-3): EADIYQTPRYLVIGTGKKITLECSQTMGHDKMYWYQQDPGMELHLIHYSYGVNSTEKGDLSSESTVSRIRTEHFPLTLESARPSHTSQYLCASSLKQGPSSGNTIYFGEGSWLTVV.

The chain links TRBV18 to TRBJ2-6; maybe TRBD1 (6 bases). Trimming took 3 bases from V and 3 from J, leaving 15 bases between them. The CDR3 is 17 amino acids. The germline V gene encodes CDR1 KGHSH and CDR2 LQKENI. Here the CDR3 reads CASSPMGRGFGANVLTF. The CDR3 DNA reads TGTGCCAGCTCACCTATGGGCAGGGGCTTTGGGGCCAACGTCCTGACTTTC.

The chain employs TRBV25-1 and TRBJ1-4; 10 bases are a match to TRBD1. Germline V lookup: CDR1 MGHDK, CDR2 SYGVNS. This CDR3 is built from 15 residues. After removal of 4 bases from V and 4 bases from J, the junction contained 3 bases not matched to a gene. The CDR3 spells CASSGWDRGNEKLFF. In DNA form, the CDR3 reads TGTGCCAGCAGTGGATGGGACAGGGGTAATGAAAAACTGTTTTTT. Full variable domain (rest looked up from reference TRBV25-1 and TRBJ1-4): EADIYQTPRYLVIGTGKKITLECSQTMGHDKMYWYQQDPGMELHLIHYSYGVNSTEKGDLSSESTVSRIRTEHFPLTLESARPSHTSQYLCASSGWDRGNEKLFFGSGTQLSVL.

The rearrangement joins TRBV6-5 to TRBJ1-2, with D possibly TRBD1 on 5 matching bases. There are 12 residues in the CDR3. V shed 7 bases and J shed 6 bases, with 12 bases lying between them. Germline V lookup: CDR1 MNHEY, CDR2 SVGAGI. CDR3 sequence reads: CASTRGGNGYTF. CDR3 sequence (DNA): TGTGCCAGCACCCGGGGGGGAAATGGCTACACCTTC.

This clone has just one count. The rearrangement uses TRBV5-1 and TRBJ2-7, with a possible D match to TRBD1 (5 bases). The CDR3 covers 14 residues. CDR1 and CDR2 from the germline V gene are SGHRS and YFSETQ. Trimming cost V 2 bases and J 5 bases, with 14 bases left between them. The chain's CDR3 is CASSFQTASDEQYF. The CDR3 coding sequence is TGCGCCAGCAGCTTCCAGACAGCCAGCGACGAGCAGTACTTC.

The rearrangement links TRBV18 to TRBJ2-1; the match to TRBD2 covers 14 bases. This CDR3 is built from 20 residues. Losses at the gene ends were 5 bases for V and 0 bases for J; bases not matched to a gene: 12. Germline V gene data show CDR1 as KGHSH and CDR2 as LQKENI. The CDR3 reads CASSTRSGLAGESSYNEQFF. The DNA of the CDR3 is TGTGCCAGCTCAACACGTTCGGGACTAGCGGGGGAAAGCTCCTACAATGAGCAGTTCTTC.

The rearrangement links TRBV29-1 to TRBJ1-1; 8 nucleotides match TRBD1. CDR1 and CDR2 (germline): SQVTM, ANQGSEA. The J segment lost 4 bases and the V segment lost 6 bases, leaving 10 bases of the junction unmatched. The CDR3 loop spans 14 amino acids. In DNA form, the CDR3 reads TGCAGCGTCCTCACCAGGGGGCTTGCCACTGAAGCTTTCTTT. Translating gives CSVLTRGLATEAFF. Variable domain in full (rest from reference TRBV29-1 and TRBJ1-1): SAVISQKPSRDICQRGTSLTIQCQVDSQVTMMFWYRQQPGQSLTLIATANQGSEATYESGFVIDKFPISRPNLTFSTLTVSNMSPEDSSIYLCSVLTRGLATEAFFGQGTRLTVV.

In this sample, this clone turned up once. CDR3: CASSYSGLGRTDTQYF. CDR3 DNA sequence: TGTGCCAGCAGTTACTCCGGACTCGGTCGCACAGATACGCAGTATTTT. The chain joins TRBV6-6 to TRBJ2-3, with D possibly matching TRBD2 (5 bases). Germline lookup yields CDR1 MNHNY and CDR2 SVGAGI (reference sequence). The CDR3 runs to 16 residues. V gave up 0 bases and J gave up 1 base, with 11 bases separating them.

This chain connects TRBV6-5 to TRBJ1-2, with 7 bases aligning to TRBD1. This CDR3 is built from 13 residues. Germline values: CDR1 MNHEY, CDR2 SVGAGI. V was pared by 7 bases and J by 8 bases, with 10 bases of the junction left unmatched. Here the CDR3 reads CASTWGQMRGYTF. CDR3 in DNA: TGTGCCAGCACCTGGGGACAGATGCGGGGCTACACCTTC.

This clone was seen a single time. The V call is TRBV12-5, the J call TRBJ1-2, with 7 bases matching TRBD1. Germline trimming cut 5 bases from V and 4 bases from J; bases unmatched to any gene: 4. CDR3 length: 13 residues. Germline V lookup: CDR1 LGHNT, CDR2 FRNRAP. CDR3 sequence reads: CASGPRDSYGYTF. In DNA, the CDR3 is TGTGCTAGTGGTCCCCGGGACAGCTATGGCTACACCTTC.

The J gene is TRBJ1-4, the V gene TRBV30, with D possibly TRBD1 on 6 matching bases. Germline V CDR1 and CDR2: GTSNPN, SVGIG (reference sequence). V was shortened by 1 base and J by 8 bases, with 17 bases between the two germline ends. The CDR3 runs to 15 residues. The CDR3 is CAWSGGQIGAEKLFF. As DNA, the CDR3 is TGTGCCTGGAGTGGAGGACAGATAGGGGCGGAAAAACTGTTTTTT.

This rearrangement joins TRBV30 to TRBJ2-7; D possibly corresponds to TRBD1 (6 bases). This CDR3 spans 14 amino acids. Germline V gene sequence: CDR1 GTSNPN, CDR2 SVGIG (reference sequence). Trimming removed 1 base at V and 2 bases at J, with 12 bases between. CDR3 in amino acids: CAWSGRTVPYEQYF. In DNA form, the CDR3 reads TGTGCCTGGAGTGGGAGGACAGTCCCCTACGAGCAGTACTTC.

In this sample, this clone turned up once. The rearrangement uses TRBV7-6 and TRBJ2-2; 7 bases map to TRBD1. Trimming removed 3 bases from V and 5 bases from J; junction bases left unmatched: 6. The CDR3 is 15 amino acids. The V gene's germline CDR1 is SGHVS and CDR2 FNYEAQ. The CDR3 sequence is CASSFGTARTGELFF. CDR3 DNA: TGTGCCAGCAGCTTCGGGACAGCGAGAACCGGGGAGCTGTTTTTT.

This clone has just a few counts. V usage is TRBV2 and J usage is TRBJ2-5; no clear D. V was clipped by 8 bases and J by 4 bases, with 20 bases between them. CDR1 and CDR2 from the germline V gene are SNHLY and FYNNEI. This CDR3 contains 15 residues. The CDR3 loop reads CASLPRRLLGETQYF. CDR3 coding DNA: TGTGCCAGCCTGCCCCGCCGACTCCTTGGAGAGACCCAGTACTTC.

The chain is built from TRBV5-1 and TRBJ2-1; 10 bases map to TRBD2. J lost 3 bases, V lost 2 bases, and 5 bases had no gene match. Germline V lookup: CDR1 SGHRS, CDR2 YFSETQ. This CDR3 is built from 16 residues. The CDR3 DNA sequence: TGCGCCAGCAGCTTTCTAGCGGGGGCCGACTACAATGAGCAGTTCTTC. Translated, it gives CASSFLAGADYNEQFF. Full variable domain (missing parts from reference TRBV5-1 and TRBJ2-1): KAGVTQTPRYLIKTRGQQVTLSCSPISGHRSVSWYQQTPGQGLQFLFEYFSETQRNKGNFPGRFSGRQFSNSRSEMNVSTLELGDSALYLCASSFLAGADYNEQFFGPGTRLTVL.